This T cell receptor beta chain was sequenced during a study of shared clonotypes between healthy human individuals. Study conclusions and caveats: Only blood was sampled, and tissue TCR repertoires likely differ from blood ones.

The V and J ends lost 4 bases and 2 bases respectively, with 9 bases between them. Germline CDR1 is SGHNT and CDR2 is YYREEE (reference sequence). The CDR3 is made up of 13 amino acids. In the study's own analysis: ImmunoSEQ supplied junction-only sequences lacking quality scores, so filtering was different. The data were produced by immunoSEQ multiplex PCR, yet TCRdb's version contains in-frame clones alone and is incomplete. V and J calls and clone size are copied from that table; D and trimming were computed from the DNA. The sample comprises roughly 500,000 clones, around 80% of which are singletons, and 10% to 15% rests with the top ten. Details on this clone: The target antigen is unknown.

All donors qualified as healthy HIV-negative adults and had experienced no recent acute infections or vaccinations. The chain employs TRBV5-4 and TRBJ1-2; perhaps TRBD1 as D (5 bases). The receptor was isolated from a woman in her thirties or forties in good health. Some clones in this sample may be carry-over from other donors' samples. The material sequenced was PBMCs. The CDR3 sequence: CASSTPGNYGYTF. Written as DNA, the CDR3 is TGTGCCAGCAGCACCCCAGGGAACTATGGCTACACCTTC.